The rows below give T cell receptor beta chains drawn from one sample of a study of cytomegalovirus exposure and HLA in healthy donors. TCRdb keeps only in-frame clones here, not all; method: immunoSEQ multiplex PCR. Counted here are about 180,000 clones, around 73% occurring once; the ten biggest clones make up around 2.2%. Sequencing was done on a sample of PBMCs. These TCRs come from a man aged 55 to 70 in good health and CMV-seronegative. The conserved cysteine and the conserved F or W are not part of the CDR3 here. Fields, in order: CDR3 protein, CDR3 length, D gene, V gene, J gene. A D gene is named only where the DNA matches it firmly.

cdr3_aa: SVNRLGGRLTSTDTQY
cdr3_length: 16
d_call: .
v_call: TRBV29-1
j_call: TRBJ2-3

cdr3_aa: ASSDSGRGGGGYT
cdr3_length: 13
d_call: .
v_call: TRBV25-1
j_call: TRBJ1-2

cdr3_aa: ATSRPGQGARSSGYT
cdr3_length: 15
d_call: TRBD1
v_call: TRBV15
j_call: TRBJ1-2

cdr3_aa: ASSPLRDAGKSYEQY
cdr3_length: 15
d_call: .
v_call: TRBV7-9
j_call: TRBJ2-7

cdr3_aa: ASSLTANTGELF
cdr3_length: 12
d_call: .
v_call: TRBV7-8
j_call: TRBJ2-2

cdr3_aa: SVVRQGSAEAF
cdr3_length: 11
d_call: .
v_call: TRBV29-1
j_call: TRBJ1-1

cdr3_aa: ASSLDSRSGANVLT
cdr3_length: 14
d_call: .
v_call: TRBV7-8
j_call: TRBJ2-6

cdr3_aa: ASSSKTSGPQDTQY
cdr3_length: 14
d_call: TRBD2
v_call: TRBV5-4
j_call: TRBJ2-3

cdr3_aa: ASSFYGDTQY
cdr3_length: 10
d_call: .
v_call: TRBV27
j_call: TRBJ2-3

cdr3_aa: ASSSGVRSSSYNEQF
cdr3_length: 15
d_call: .
v_call: TRBV5-1
j_call: TRBJ2-1

cdr3_aa: ASSPGAAGGNYGYT
cdr3_length: 14
d_call: TRBD1
v_call: TRBV5-4
j_call: TRBJ1-2

cdr3_aa: ASRGNPSTDTQY
cdr3_length: 12
d_call: .
v_call: TRBV28
j_call: TRBJ2-3

cdr3_aa: ASSRNLAGVYNEQF
cdr3_length: 14
d_call: TRBD2
v_call: TRBV4-1
j_call: TRBJ2-1

cdr3_aa: ASSLTVNTEAF
cdr3_length: 11
d_call: .
v_call: TRBV19
j_call: TRBJ1-1

cdr3_aa: ASSYKPGMNTEAF
cdr3_length: 13
d_call: .
v_call: TRBV6-5
j_call: TRBJ1-1

cdr3_aa: ASSVGQGSTDTQY
cdr3_length: 13
d_call: TRBD1
v_call: TRBV7-9
j_call: TRBJ2-3

cdr3_aa: AWSRLWGQGRTKNIQY
cdr3_length: 16
d_call: TRBD1
v_call: TRBV30
j_call: TRBJ2-4

cdr3_aa: AWNLWGQNGYT
cdr3_length: 11
d_call: TRBD1
v_call: TRBV30
j_call: TRBJ1-2

cdr3_aa: ASSLTPTNRGSSYEQY
cdr3_length: 16
d_call: TRBD1
v_call: TRBV7-9
j_call: TRBJ2-7

cdr3_aa: ASKAGQSSYNEQF
cdr3_length: 13
d_call: TRBD2
v_call: TRBV2
j_call: TRBJ2-1

cdr3_aa: ASSYTEYTDTQY
cdr3_length: 12
d_call: .
v_call: TRBV6-5
j_call: TRBJ2-3

cdr3_aa: ASSTQGPNQPQH
cdr3_length: 12
d_call: TRBD1
v_call: TRBV19
j_call: TRBJ1-5

cdr3_aa: ASSFQGPSSYNEQF
cdr3_length: 14
d_call: .
v_call: TRBV5-1
j_call: TRBJ2-1

cdr3_aa: ATSPAGGQETQY
cdr3_length: 12
d_call: TRBD2
v_call: TRBV5-1
j_call: TRBJ2-5

cdr3_aa: ASSPGQGNNEQF
cdr3_length: 12
d_call: TRBD1
v_call: TRBV7-9
j_call: TRBJ2-1

cdr3_aa: ASSKVDPGGGGYT
cdr3_length: 13
d_call: .
v_call: TRBV21-1
j_call: TRBJ1-2

cdr3_aa: ASSLSAGSSSGNTIY
cdr3_length: 15
d_call: .
v_call: TRBV7-2
j_call: TRBJ1-3

cdr3_aa: ASSVGGGPNEKLF
cdr3_length: 13
d_call: .
v_call: TRBV9
j_call: TRBJ1-4

cdr3_aa: ASSFRQNTEAF
cdr3_length: 11
d_call: .
v_call: TRBV6-5
j_call: TRBJ1-1

cdr3_aa: SVDPGGPGNTIY
cdr3_length: 12
d_call: TRBD1
v_call: TRBV29-1
j_call: TRBJ1-3

cdr3_aa: ASSHLHRGLGADTQY
cdr3_length: 15
d_call: TRBD1
v_call: TRBV4-3
j_call: TRBJ2-3

cdr3_aa: ASSFGQASGNTIY
cdr3_length: 13
d_call: .
v_call: TRBV5-1
j_call: TRBJ1-3

cdr3_aa: ASSHQLDTVYEQY
cdr3_length: 13
d_call: .
v_call: TRBV18
j_call: TRBJ2-7

cdr3_aa: ASSRDPGSGELF
cdr3_length: 12
d_call: .
v_call: TRBV5-6
j_call: TRBJ2-2

cdr3_aa: ASSEGGWIDEQF
cdr3_length: 12
d_call: .
v_call: TRBV6-1
j_call: TRBJ2-1

cdr3_aa: ASSRDFQETQY
cdr3_length: 11
d_call: .
v_call: TRBV9
j_call: TRBJ2-5

cdr3_aa: ASSRGLAGADTQY
cdr3_length: 13
d_call: TRBD2
v_call: TRBV27
j_call: TRBJ2-3

cdr3_aa: ASSPGVPRNQPQH
cdr3_length: 13
d_call: .
v_call: TRBV5-8
j_call: TRBJ1-5

cdr3_aa: ASSLFPSGGAWSEQF
cdr3_length: 15
d_call: TRBD2
v_call: TRBV27
j_call: TRBJ2-1

cdr3_aa: ASSPTGGIGHEQY
cdr3_length: 13
d_call: TRBD1
v_call: TRBV4-3
j_call: TRBJ2-7

cdr3_aa: ASSPGPGVPYEQY
cdr3_length: 13
d_call: .
v_call: TRBV5-5
j_call: TRBJ2-7

cdr3_aa: ASSLGHSTDTQY
cdr3_length: 12
d_call: .
v_call: TRBV7-3
j_call: TRBJ2-3

cdr3_aa: ASSLSPSLNEQF
cdr3_length: 12
d_call: .
v_call: TRBV6-4
j_call: TRBJ2-1